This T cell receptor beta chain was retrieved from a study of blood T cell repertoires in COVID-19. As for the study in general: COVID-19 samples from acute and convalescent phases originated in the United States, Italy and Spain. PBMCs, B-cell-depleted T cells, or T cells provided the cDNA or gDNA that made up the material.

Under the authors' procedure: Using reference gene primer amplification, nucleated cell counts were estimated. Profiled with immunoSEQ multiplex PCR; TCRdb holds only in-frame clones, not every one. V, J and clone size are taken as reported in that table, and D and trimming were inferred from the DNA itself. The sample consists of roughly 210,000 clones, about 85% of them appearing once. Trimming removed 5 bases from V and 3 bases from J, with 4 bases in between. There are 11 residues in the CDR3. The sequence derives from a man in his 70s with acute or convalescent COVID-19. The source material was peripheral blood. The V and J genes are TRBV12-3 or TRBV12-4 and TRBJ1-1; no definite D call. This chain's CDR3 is CASSRDTEAFF. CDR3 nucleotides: TGTGCCAGCAGTCGGGACACTGAAGCTTTCTTT.